A selection of T cell receptor beta chains follows, all from one sample in a study of Graves' ophthalmopathy and Graves' hyperthyroidism. TCRdb redid the calling of the multiplex PCR reads with MiXCR, one entry per CDR3 protein. The sample has roughly 600,000 distinct CDR3 sequences; under 45% are singletons. Sequencing used peripheral blood or thyroid tissue (not recorded which). Receptor source: an adult man with Graves' hyperthyroidism. CDR3s include the opening cysteine and the closing phenylalanine or tryptophan. The order of the fields is D gene, J gene, clone size, V gene, CDR3 DNA, CDR3 protein. D genes are given only for firm matches. Where a row states a size, it is once, few, many or the class of an expanded clone; other rows omit it.

>TRBD2|TRBJ2-3|.|TRBV7-6
TGTGCCAGCACAAGAGTAAGCGGGAGGTTAGATACGCAGTATTTT
CASTRVSGRLDTQYF
>.|TRBJ1-2|many|TRBV12-3/TRBV12-4
TGTGCCAGCAGTAAACAGGGAAACTATGGCTACACCTTC
CASSKQGNYGYTF
>.|TRBJ2-5|.|TRBV3-1
TGTGCCAGCAGCCAAGTACAGGCTGAGTACCAAGAGACCCAGTACTTC
CASSQVQAEYQETQYF
>TRBD1|TRBJ2-5|.|TRBV2
TGTGCCAGCAGTGAAGCGGGGACAGGGATGGAGACCCAGTACTTC
CASSEAGTGMETQYF
>.|TRBJ2-7|many|TRBV6-5
TGTGCCAGCAGTGAATGGAGGGGGTGGGACGAGCAGTACTTC
CASSEWRGWDEQYF
>.|TRBJ1-2|many|TRBV24-1
TGTGCCACCAGTGAGGGGAACTATGGCTACACCTTC
CATSEGNYGYTF
>TRBD2|TRBJ2-5|.|TRBV10-3
TGTGCCATCAGTGATGCCAGCGGGGAGCAAGAGACCCAGTACTTC
CAISDASGEQETQYF
>.|TRBJ1-1|many|TRBV24-1
TGTGCCACCAGTGACGCCAGGGGCGGCACTGAAGCTTTCTTT
CATSDARGGTEAFF
>.|TRBJ2-5|many|TRBV6-5
TGTGCCAGCAGTTACTCCCCGGGGGCAGAGACCCAGTACTTC
CASSYSPGAETQYF
>TRBD1|TRBJ1-4|many|TRBV20-1
TGCAGTTCCACAGGGGGTAATGAAAAACTGTTTTTT
CSSTGGNEKLFF
>TRBD2|TRBJ2-5|.|TRBV29-1
TGCAGCGCCACGACGGCGGGAGGGCTCGGAGGGGCCCAGTACTTC
CSATTAGGLGGAQYF
>TRBD2|TRBJ2-1|.|TRBV2
TGTGCCAGCAGAGCTAGCGGGGGGGCTTATGAGCAGTTCTTC
CASRASGGAYEQFF
>.|TRBJ1-2|many|TRBV15
TGTGCCACCAGCACAGGGTGGGGCTATGGCTACACCTTC
CATSTGWGYGYTF
>TRBD1|TRBJ1-2|many|TRBV11-2
TGTGCCAGCAGCTCTCGGACAGGGTCGGGCTATGGCTACACCTTC
CASSSRTGSGYGYTF
>TRBD1|TRBJ2-7|few|TRBV2
TGTGCCAGCAGTGGGGACAGGGTGAACTACGAGCAGTACTTC
CASSGDRVNYEQYF
>TRBD1|TRBJ1-1|.|TRBV10-3
TGTGCCAGCAGGGGGGGACGGGGTCTGAACACTGAAGCTTTCTTT
CASRGGRGLNTEAFF
>.|TRBJ2-1|once|TRBV29-1
TGCAGCGTTGCTGGAGGGGGCGAGTACAATGAGCAGTTCTTC
CSVAGGGEYNEQFF
>TRBD1|TRBJ1-4|.|TRBV12-3/TRBV12-4
TGTGCCAGCAGTCTGAATCCGGGACAGTATGAAAAACTGTTTTTT
CASSLNPGQYEKLFF
>.|TRBJ2-2|.|TRBV7-3
TGTGCCAGTAGTACTGCAGCGGGCGGACACGCCGGGGAGCTGTTTTTT
CASSTAAGGHAGELFF
>.|TRBJ1-1|many|TRBV10-3
TGTGCCATCAGCCCAACACTGAACACTGAAGCTTTCTTT
CAISPTLNTEAFF
>TRBD1|TRBJ1-3|many|TRBV7-8
TGTGCCAGCAGTCAGGGGGCGAACGGAAACACCATATATTTT
CASSQGANGNTIYF
>TRBD1|TRBJ1-1|.|TRBV29-1
TGCAGCGTTGACCCAGGGGGCTTGGAAGCTTTCTTT
CSVDPGGLEAFF
>TRBD1|TRBJ1-1|.|TRBV24-1
TGTGCCACCAGTTACCTACCGGGACAGGGGGCCACTGAAGCTTTCTTT
CATSYLPGQGATEAFF
>.|TRBJ2-5|.|TRBV25-1
TGTGCCACCAGGGGGGGGGGCCAAGAGACCCAGTACTTC
CATRGGGQETQYF
>TRBD1|TRBJ2-7|.|TRBV15
TGTGCCACCAGCATCCGAACAGGGGCGTCCTACGAGCAGTACTTC
CATSIRTGASYEQYF
>.|TRBJ1-1|many|TRBV6-5
TGTGCCAGCAGTTACGCAGGGAGTTTCACTGAAGCTTTCTTT
CASSYAGSFTEAFF
>TRBD1|TRBJ2-2|many|TRBV7-3
TGTGCCAGCAGCGACAGGGGTCGGGACACCGGGGAGCTGTTTTTT
CASSDRGRDTGELFF
>.|TRBJ2-7|.|TRBV9
TGTGCCAGCAGCTTTGAGGGGATGGGGTACGAGCAGTACTTC
CASSFEGMGYEQYF
>TRBD2|TRBJ2-2|many|TRBV12-3/TRBV12-4
TGTGCCAGCAGTTTCTCGGGGGGGCCGAACACCGGGGAGCTGTTTTTT
CASSFSGGPNTGELFF
>TRBD2|TRBJ2-7|.|TRBV2
TGTGCCAGCAGAGGCCCCGCTAGCGGAAGACGCGAGCAGTACTTC
CASRGPASGRREQYF
>.|TRBJ1-5|many|TRBV19
TGTGCCAGTAGTAAGGACCGACAGGCCGATCAGCCCCAGCATTTT
CASSKDRQADQPQHF
>.|TRBJ1-2|once|TRBV12-3/TRBV12-4
TGTGCCAGCAGTTTTGTGGGACCCTATGGCTACACCTTC
CASSFVGPYGYTF